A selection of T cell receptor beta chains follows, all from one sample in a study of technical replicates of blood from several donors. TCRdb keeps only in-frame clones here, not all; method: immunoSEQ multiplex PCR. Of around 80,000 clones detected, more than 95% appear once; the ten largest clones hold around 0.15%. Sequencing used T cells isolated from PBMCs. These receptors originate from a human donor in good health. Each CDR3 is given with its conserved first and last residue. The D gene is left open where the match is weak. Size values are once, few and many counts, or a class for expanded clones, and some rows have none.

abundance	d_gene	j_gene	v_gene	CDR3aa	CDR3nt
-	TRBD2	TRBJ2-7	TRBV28	CASSSPLAGVRYEQYF	TGTGCCAGCAGTTCCCCCCTAGCGGGAGTCCGCTACGAGCAGTACTTC
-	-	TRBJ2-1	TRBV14	CASSQTRNNEQFF	TGTGCCAGCAGCCAGACTAGGAACAATGAGCAGTTCTTC
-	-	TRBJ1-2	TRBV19	CASSHNQRTGGYTF	TGTGCCAGTAGTCATAATCAGAGGACTGGTGGCTACACCTTC
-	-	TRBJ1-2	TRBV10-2	CASSETERNYGYTF	TGCGCCAGCAGTGAGACGGAGCGTAACTATGGCTACACCTTC
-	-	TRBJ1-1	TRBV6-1	CASSEDTGENTEAFF	TGTGCCAGCAGTGAAGACACAGGTGAGAACACTGAAGCTTTCTTT
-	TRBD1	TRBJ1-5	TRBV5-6	CASSLGPGQGPYSNQPQHF	TGTGCCAGCAGCTTGGGACCGGGACAGGGGCCTTATAGCAATCAGCCCCAGCATTTT
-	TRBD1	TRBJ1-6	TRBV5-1	CASSLGGQGGSPLHF	TGCGCCAGCAGCTTGGGAGGACAGGGAGGGTCACCCCTCCACTTT
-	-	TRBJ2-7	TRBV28	CASSLWPGSYEQYF	TGTGCCAGCAGTTTATGGCCGGGGTCCTACGAGCAGTACTTC
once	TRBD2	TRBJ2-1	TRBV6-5	CASSYFPSGDYNEQFF	TGTGCCAGCAGTTACTTTCCTAGCGGGGACTACAATGAGCAGTTCTTC
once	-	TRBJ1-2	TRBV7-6	CASSLDSGGGGYTF	TGTGCCAGCAGCCTTGACAGTGGCGGGGGAGGCTACACCTTC